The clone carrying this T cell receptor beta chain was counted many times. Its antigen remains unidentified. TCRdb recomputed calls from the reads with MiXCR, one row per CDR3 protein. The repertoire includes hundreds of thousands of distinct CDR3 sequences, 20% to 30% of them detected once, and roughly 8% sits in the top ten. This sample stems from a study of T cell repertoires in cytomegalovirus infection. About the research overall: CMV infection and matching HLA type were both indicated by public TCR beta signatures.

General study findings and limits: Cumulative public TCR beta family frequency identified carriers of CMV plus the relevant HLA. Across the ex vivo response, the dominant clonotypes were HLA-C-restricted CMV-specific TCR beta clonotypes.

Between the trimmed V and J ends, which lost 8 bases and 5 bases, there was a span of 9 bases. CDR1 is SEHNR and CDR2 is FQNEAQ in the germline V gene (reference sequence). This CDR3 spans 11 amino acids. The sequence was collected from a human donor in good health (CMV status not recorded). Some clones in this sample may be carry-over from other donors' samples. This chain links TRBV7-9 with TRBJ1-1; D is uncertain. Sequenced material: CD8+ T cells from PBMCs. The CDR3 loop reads CASETATEAFF. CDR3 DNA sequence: TGTGCCAGCGAAACAGCTACTGAAGCTTTCTTT.